This T cell receptor beta chain is from a study of regulatory T cells in long-lasting Graves disease. Investigators prepared the TCR beta libraries by applying iRepertoire HTBI primers and Arm-PCR of CDR3 regions. TCRdb fed the multiplex PCR reads into MiXCR, producing one record per CDR3 protein. This sample carries 250,000 to 300,000 distinct CDR3 sequences, more than 15% of them seen once, and the ten largest clones take 13% to 15%. The CDR3 sequence is 15 residues long. Trimming cost V 5 bases and J 1 base, with 14 bases left between them. From germline, CDR1 is LGHDT and CDR2 YNNKEL (reference sequence). Regarding time point: newly diagnosed GD, antithyroid drugs for less than 3 months. PBMC RNA was the source of the TCR library. These same data were also listed under a study on T cells in Graves' hyperthyroidism and ophthalmopathy. That work contributes: A set of HTBI primers served as the primers for a first-round RT-PCR of the TCR CDR3.

Sequencing was performed on peripheral blood mononuclear cells (PBMCs), taken at new diagnosis, from a patient treated with antithyroid drugs. The chain recombines TRBV3-1 with TRBJ1-1; D gene unclear. The sequence came from a young woman with Graves disease. The DNA for the CDR3 is TGTGCCAGCAGCGGGCGAATACGGCAGAACACTGAAGCTTTCTTT. The encoded protein is CASSGRIRQNTEAFF.